This paragraph covers one T cell receptor (beta chain) sequence. Its antigen is unknown. Other DNA sequences within the sample encode an identical CDR3. Repertoires were generated with immunoSEQ multiplex PCR, while TCRdb's copy carries only in-frame clones and drops some. This sample carries 20,000 to 30,000 clones, none of them present only once. Peripheral blood was collected from the related graft donor on the marrow donation day. These data are taken from a study of T cells after posttransplantation cyclophosphamide. Whole-study findings and limits: Recipient CMV seropositivity and CMV reactivation strongly tracked TRB clonality. Later blood repertoires were often dominated by clones from the donor CD8+ memory compartment. Tissue-infiltrating T cells from skin or gut overlapped little with blood T cells.

The CDR3 length is 21 residues. CDR1 LGHNT and CDR2 FRNRAP come from the germline V gene. With 0 bases clipped from V and 0 bases from J, the junction kept 13 bases outside the gene matches. The source material was PBMCs. The TCR was taken from a man over 45 in good health, CMV-negative, and a related stem cell transplant donor. V and J are TRBV12-5 and TRBJ2-2, with TRBD2 matching over 10 bases. Here the CDR3 reads CASGLVDGRTSGRTNTGELFF. The CDR3 DNA is TGTGCTAGTGGTTTGGTAGATGGTAGGACTAGCGGCCGAACGAACACCGGGGAGCTGTTTTTT.